A selection of T cell receptor beta chains follows, all from one sample in a study of PD-1 blockade in classical Hodgkin lymphoma. Measured with immunoSEQ multiplex PCR; TCRdb has only the in-frame clones, and not every one. The repertoire holds 50,000 or so clones, with around two thirds as singletons. The sequences come from peripheral blood mononuclear cells (PBMCs), collected before the second cycle of nivolumab. The receptor source for this set is a human donor with classical Hodgkin lymphoma. The conserved cysteine and the conserved F or W are not part of the CDR3 here.

cdr3_aa	v_call	j_call
ASSLTGPHTNYGYT	TRBV28	TRBJ1-2
ASSAVEGQGANTIY	TRBV27	TRBJ1-3
ATSESGSADTQY	TRBV6-1	TRBJ2-3
ASSDRGFTEAF	TRBV19	TRBJ1-1
ASSSYPDTQY	TRBV27	TRBJ2-3
ASSLDTGLNQPQH	TRBV7-6	TRBJ1-5
SVGLLGWETQY	TRBV29-1	TRBJ2-5
ASSAGTAKFSTGANVLT	TRBV28	TRBJ2-6
ASNTGTGLPGELF	TRBV19	TRBJ2-2
ASSWTPHSNQPQH	TRBV27	TRBJ1-5
ASSGSSDEQY	TRBV18	TRBJ2-7
ASTSGANVLT	TRBV27	TRBJ2-6
ASSLQGSEAF	TRBV5-1	TRBJ1-1
ASSWDLGEDTGELF	TRBV7-9	TRBJ2-2
AWSERPGGGPEAF	TRBV30	TRBJ1-1
ASSFSGQPQETQY	TRBV13	TRBJ2-5
ASSLRLNSATNEKLF	TRBV27	TRBJ1-4
ASSTGYNEQF	TRBV27	TRBJ2-1
ASSVRLVGVVETQY	TRBV9	TRBJ2-5
ASRSARSSDEQF	TRBV5-1	TRBJ2-1
ASTLGRMNTEAF	TRBV6-5	TRBJ1-1
ASNRGLNYGYT	TRBV30	TRBJ1-2
ASSLAPGNTEAF	TRBV5-5	TRBJ1-1
ASSLAGTGATSNQPQH	TRBV7-9	TRBJ1-5
SVVRPSGSGDTQY	TRBV29-1	TRBJ2-3
ASARGIQGNIQY	TRBV28	TRBJ2-4
ASSLRSVKGGSYNEQF	TRBV11-1	TRBJ2-1
ASSLEAAAYNEQF	TRBV11-1	TRBJ2-1
ASSLRTVYEQY	TRBV19	TRBJ2-7
ASSLGSATNQPQH	TRBV7-9	TRBJ1-5
ASSPRVAGGRADTQY	TRBV19	TRBJ2-3
ASSLEGGNTEAF	TRBV7-9	TRBJ1-1
AWSRRGLAGRAQY	TRBV30	TRBJ2-5
AIAQVDSATYNEQF	TRBV10-3	TRBJ2-1
ASSSQLQSPLH	TRBV7-3	TRBJ1-6
ASSSGLGTDTQY	TRBV7-3	TRBJ2-3
ASSSLGQTHYGYT	TRBV6-5	TRBJ1-2
AWSLASGYIQY	TRBV30	TRBJ2-4
ASRGGPGADTQY	TRBV9	TRBJ2-3
ASMKGRPTGELF	TRBV28	TRBJ2-2
ASSLRGTSGSVEQF	TRBV7-3	TRBJ2-1
ACGGQGSYNSPLH	TRBV27	TRBJ1-6
AWSREKLF	TRBV30	TRBJ1-4
ALQGGDQPQH	TRBV30	TRBJ1-5